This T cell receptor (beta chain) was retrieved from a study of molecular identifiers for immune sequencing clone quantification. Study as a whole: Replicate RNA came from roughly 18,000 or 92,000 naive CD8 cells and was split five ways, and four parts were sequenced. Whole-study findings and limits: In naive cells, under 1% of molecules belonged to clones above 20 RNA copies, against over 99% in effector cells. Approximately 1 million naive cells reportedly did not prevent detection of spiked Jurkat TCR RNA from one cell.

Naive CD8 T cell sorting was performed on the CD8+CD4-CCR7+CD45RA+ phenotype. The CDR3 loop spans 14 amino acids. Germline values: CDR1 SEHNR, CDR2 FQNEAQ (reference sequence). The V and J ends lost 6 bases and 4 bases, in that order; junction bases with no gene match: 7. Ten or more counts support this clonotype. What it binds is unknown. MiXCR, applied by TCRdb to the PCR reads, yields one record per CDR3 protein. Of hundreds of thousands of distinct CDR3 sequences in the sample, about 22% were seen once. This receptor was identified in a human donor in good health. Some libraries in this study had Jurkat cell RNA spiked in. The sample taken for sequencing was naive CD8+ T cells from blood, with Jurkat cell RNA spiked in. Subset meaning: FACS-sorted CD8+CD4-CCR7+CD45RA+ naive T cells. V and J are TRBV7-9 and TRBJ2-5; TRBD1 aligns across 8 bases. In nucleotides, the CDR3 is TGTGCCAGCAGAGGGACAGGCAATGCAGAGACCCAGTACTTC. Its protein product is CASRGTGNAETQYF.